Ten or more counts support the clone carrying this TCR beta chain. Its antigen is unknown. The source of the sample is a study of T cells in Graves' hyperthyroidism and ophthalmopathy. The study's findings and limits: Ophthalmopathy was predicted by the model a median of approximately 6 months ahead of onset.

The CDR3 consists of 12 residues. Germline CDR1 reads GTSNPN; CDR2 reads SVGIG (reference sequence). Trimming took 0 bases from V and 13 from J, leaving 13 bases between them. What was amplified from RNA transcripts were TCR beta CDR3 regions. First-round RT-PCR of the TCR CDR3 relied on the HTBI primer set. TCRdb independently ran MiXCR on the multiplex PCR reads; one entry per CDR3 protein. The sample has around 600,000 distinct CDR3 sequences, approximately 15% seen once. Source material: blood. The rearrangement links TRBV30 to TRBJ2-1; D tentatively reads TRBD1 or TRBD2 (6 bases each). The source of this sequence is a woman aged 18-30 years with Graves' ophthalmopathy. CDR3 coding DNA: TGTGCCTGGAGTGTAGGGGGGACGGATCAGTTCTTC. Its translation: CAWSVGGTDQFF.